This entry lists 16 T cell receptor beta chains sequenced from one sample in a study of CD8 T cells in Susac syndrome. The RNA, roughly 0.45 to 1 ug, was put through reverse transcription using random hexamers. TCRdb redid the calling of the immunoSEQ multiplex PCR reads with MiXCR, one entry per CDR3 protein. The table records roughly 80,000 distinct CDR3 sequences, around 94% of them present only once. The sequencing input was CD8+ T cells from PBMCs. The receptors originated from a human donor with Susac syndrome.

V usage is TRBV7-8 and J usage is TRBJ2-3; D may be TRBD2 (6 bases). Germline V lookup: CDR1 SGHVS, CDR2 FQNEAQ. Trimming removed 5 bases at V and 1 base at J, with 13 bases between. The CDR3 is made up of 15 amino acids. The CDR3 nucleotides are TGTGCCAGCAGCCCCAAGCGGGTCGGCACAGATACGCAGTATTTT. Its protein product is CASSPKRVGTDTQYF.

The J gene is TRBJ1-2, the V gene TRBV9; D is uncertain. The germline gives CDR1 SGDLS, CDR2 YYNGEE. V was pared by 4 bases and J by 2 bases, with 12 bases between. The CDR3 length is 14 residues. CDR3 loop: CASSTRTGNYGYTF. The CDR3 bases are TGTGCCAGCAGCACCCGGACGGGGAACTATGGCTACACCTTC.

V is TRBV20-1 and J is TRBJ2-5, with 8 bases aligning to TRBD1. CDR1 and CDR2 (germline): DFQATT, SNEGSKA (reference sequence). The length of the CDR3 is 16 residues. J gave up 4 bases and V 3 bases, and 13 bases lay outside the gene matches. The CDR3 DNA is TGCAGTGCTAGGGTAGTACAGGGGGTAGTACGAGAGACCCAGTACTTC. It translates to CSARVVQGVVRETQYF.

This chain joins TRBV5-1 and TRBJ2-7; 10 nucleotides match TRBD2. Germline CDR1 reads SGHRS; CDR2 reads YFSETQ. The CDR3 contains 17 residues. V gave up 1 base and J gave up 2 bases; unmatched junction bases: 9. CDR3 protein: CASSLRSGGSPAYEQYF. The CDR3 bases are TGCGCCAGCAGCTTGCGTAGCGGGGGGTCCCCGGCCTACGAGCAGTACTTC.

The chain employs TRBV29-1 and TRBJ2-4; 7 bases fit TRBD1. The CDR3 extends over 18 amino acids. After removal of 0 bases from V and 0 bases from J, the junction contained 11 bases not matched to a gene. In germline, CDR1 is SQVTM, CDR2 ANQGSEA. CDR3 nucleotides: TGCAGCGTTGAAGATCGTGACAGGGCTACCCTAGCCAAAAACATTCAGTACTTC. Its translation: CSVEDRDRATLAKNIQYF. Using reference TRBV29-1 and TRBJ2-4 for the parts outside the CDR3, the full variable domain is SAVISQKPSRDICQRGTSLTIQCQVDSQVTMMFWYRQQPGQSLTLIATANQGSEATYESGFVIDKFPISRPNLTFSTLTVSNMSPEDSSIYLCSVEDRDRATLAKNIQYFGAGTRLSVL.

This chain joins TRBV27 and TRBJ1-1; TRBD1 is a possible D gene (5 bases). CDR3 size: 11 residues. V was pared by 5 bases and J by 7 bases, with 8 bases between. Germline V gene data show CDR1 as MNHEY and CDR2 as SMNVEV (reference sequence). The CDR3 sequence is CASSLRDEAFF. The CDR3 bases are TGTGCCAGCAGTCTCAGGGATGAAGCTTTCTTT.

This sequence joins TRBV3-1 and TRBJ2-7, with D uncertain. Trimming pared 4 bases from V and 4 bases from J, leaving 20 bases between. Germline CDR1 and CDR2: LGHDT and YNNKEL (reference sequence). CDR3 length equals 16 residues. The CDR3 sequence: CASSLEVSEIPYEQYF. In DNA, the CDR3 is TGTGCCAGCAGCCTAGAAGTCTCGGAAATACCTTACGAGCAGTACTTC.

The chain combines TRBV2 with TRBJ1-5, with D possibly being TRBD1 (6 bases). CDR3 size: 15 residues. The V gene's germline CDR1 is SNHLY and CDR2 FYNNEI. Deletions cut 1 base from V and 0 bases from J, with 7 bases between. For the CDR3, the DNA is TGTGCCAGCAGTGAAGGGACAGATAGCAATCAGCCCCAGCATTTT. This encodes CASSEGTDSNQPQHF.

This clonotype was counted once. The chain combines TRBV7-9 with TRBJ2-7, with D possibly TRBD1 on 6 matching bases. CDR1 SEHNR and CDR2 FQNEAQ come from the germline V gene (reference sequence). The CDR3 has 15 residues. The V and J ends lost 4 bases and 3 bases respectively, with 16 bases between them. The CDR3 reads CASSSPTGSGYEQYF. The CDR3 nucleotides are TGTGCCAGCAGCTCCCCCACAGGGTCGGGCTACGAGCAGTACTTC.

The CDR3: CASSYSDGYTF. The CDR3 nucleotides are TGTGCCAGCAGTTACTCGGACGGCTACACCTTC. The chain uses TRBV6-2 or TRBV6-3 and TRBJ1-2; D not certain. The CDR3 sequence is 11 residues long. CDR1 MNHEY and CDR2 SVGEGT come from the germline V gene. V dropped 0 bases and J dropped 8 bases, with 4 bases sitting between them.

This clonotype was detected only once. This rearrangement joins TRBV9 to TRBJ1-4, with 10 bases lining up with TRBD1. With 4 bases clipped from V and 8 bases from J, the junction kept 11 bases outside the gene matches. From germline, CDR1 is SGDLS and CDR2 YYNGEE. CDR3 size: 16 residues. The CDR3 DNA reads TGTGCCAGCAGCCAAAACCGGGACAGGGGTCAGGAAAAACTGTTTTTT. Amino acids: CASSQNRDRGQEKLFF.

The chain joins TRBV27 to TRBJ2-3, with D hard to call. V lost 5 bases, J lost 1 base, and 13 bases lay in between. Germline V gives CDR1 MNHEY, CDR2 SMNVEV (reference sequence). The CDR3 consists of 15 residues. The CDR3 DNA reads as TGTGCCAGCAGTCGCGGATTCGCGGGCACAGATACGCAGTATTTT. Its translation is CASSRGFAGTDTQYF.

The V call is TRBV12-3 or TRBV12-4, the J call TRBJ1-1; maybe TRBD1 (6 bases). V was shortened by 5 bases and J by 2 bases, with 18 bases between the two germline ends. CDR3 length equals 16 residues. CDR3 in amino acids: CASSEPAGTTNTEAFF. CDR3 coding DNA: TGTGCCAGCAGTGAGCCTGCCGGGACAACAAACACTGAAGCTTTCTTT.

Only one count was recorded for this clonotype. The chain couples TRBV12-3 or TRBV12-4 to TRBJ2-3, with TRBD2 as a possible D gene (6 bases). This CDR3 is built from 13 residues. V lost 3 bases and J lost 4, with 8 bases in between. The CDR3 loop is CASSLTRADTQYF. For the CDR3, the DNA is TGTGCCAGCAGTTTGACTAGAGCAGATACGCAGTATTTT.

J is TRBJ1-6 and V is TRBV4-1; no reliable D call. Germline V CDR1 and CDR2: MGHRA, YSYEKL. The CDR3 loop spans 16 amino acids. V lost 0 bases and J lost 0, with 6 bases in between. CDR3 region: CASSQDPVSYNSPLHF. In nucleotides, the CDR3 is TGCGCCAGCAGCCAAGATCCAGTCTCCTATAATTCACCCCTCCACTTT.

The gene calls are TRBV28 and TRBJ2-5; 7 bases match TRBD1. The V and J ends lost 6 bases and 5 bases, in that order; junction bases with no gene match: 12. CDR1 is MDHEN and CDR2 is SYDVKM in the germline V gene. There are 15 residues in the CDR3. CDR3 coding DNA: TGTGCCAGCAGCTCCGGGACAGAGCCCCGGGAGACCCAGTACTTC. This translates into CASSSGTEPRETQYF.